Presented here are 3 T cell receptor beta chains from one specimen sequenced in a study of T cells in Graves' hyperthyroidism and ophthalmopathy. The TCR beta CDR3 regions underwent amplification using RNA transcripts as the source. HTBI primers were employed in a first-round RT-PCR of the TCR CDR3. TCRdb called the multiplex PCR reads again in MiXCR, with one record for every CDR3 protein. The sample consists of around 530,000 distinct CDR3 sequences, about 15% of them appearing once. Input material: blood. These receptors all stem from a young woman with Graves' ophthalmopathy.

In its sample, this clonotype was seen many times. The rearrangement joins TRBV29-1 to TRBJ1-3; maybe TRBD1 (6 bases). The V and J ends lost 0 bases and 4 bases respectively, with 10 bases between them. Per germline, CDR1 SQVTM and CDR2 ANQGSEA. The CDR3 is 14 residues long. The CDR3 here is CSVEEQGAGNTIYF. The CDR3 coding sequence is TGCAGCGTTGAAGAACAGGGTGCGGGAAACACCATATATTTT.

This chain connects TRBV19 to TRBJ2-7; 11 bases align to TRBD2. CDR1 is LNHDA, CDR2 SQIVND, per germline (reference sequence). The trim removed 1 base at V and 1 base at J, leaving 6 bases unmatched. CDR3 length: 17 residues. In nucleotides, the CDR3 is TGTGCCAGTAGTATAGTAGGCGGGACTAGCGGATCCTACGAGCAGTACTTC. Its translation is CASSIVGGTSGSYEQYF.

This clonotype was detected a few times. This chain uses TRBV6-1 with TRBJ2-4; unclear D gene. The CDR3 sequence is 18 residues long. Germline V lookup: CDR1 MNHNS, CDR2 SASEGT. V was trimmed by 5 bases and J by 1 base, leaving 21 bases between them. CDR3 DNA: TGTGCCAGCAGTCCCGTCGGACCGCCCTCTGGGGCCAAAAACATTCAGTACTTC. Residues: CASSPVGPPSGAKNIQYF.